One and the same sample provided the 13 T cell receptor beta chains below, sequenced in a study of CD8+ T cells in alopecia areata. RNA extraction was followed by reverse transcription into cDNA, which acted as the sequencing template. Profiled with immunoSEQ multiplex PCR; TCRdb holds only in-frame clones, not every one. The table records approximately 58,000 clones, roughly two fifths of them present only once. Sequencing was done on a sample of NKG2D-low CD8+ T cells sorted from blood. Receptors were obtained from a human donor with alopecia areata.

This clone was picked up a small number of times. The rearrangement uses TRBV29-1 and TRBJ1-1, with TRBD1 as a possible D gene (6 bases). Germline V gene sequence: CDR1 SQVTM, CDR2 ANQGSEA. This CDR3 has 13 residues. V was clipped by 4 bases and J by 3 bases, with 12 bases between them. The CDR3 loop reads CSVVGGVDTEAFF. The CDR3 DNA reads TGCAGCGTTGTCGGGGGCGTGGACACTGAAGCTTTCTTT.

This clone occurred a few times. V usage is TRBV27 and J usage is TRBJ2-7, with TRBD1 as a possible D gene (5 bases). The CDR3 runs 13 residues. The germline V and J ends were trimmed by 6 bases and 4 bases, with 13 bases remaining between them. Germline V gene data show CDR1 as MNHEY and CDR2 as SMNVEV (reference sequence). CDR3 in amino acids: CASSSGAPYEQYF. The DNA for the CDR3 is TGTGCCAGCAGCTCTGGGGCCCCTTACGAGCAGTACTTC.

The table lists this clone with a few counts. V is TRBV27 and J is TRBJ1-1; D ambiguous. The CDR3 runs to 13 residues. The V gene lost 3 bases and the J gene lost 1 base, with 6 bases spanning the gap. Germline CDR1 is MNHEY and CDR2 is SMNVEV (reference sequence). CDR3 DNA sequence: TGTGCCAGCAGTTTGTCCGCGAACACTGAAGCTTTCTTT. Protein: CASSLSANTEAFF.

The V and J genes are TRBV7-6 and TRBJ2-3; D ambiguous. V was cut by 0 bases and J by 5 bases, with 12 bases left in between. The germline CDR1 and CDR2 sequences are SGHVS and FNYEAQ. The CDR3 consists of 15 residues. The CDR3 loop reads CASSLAKGSGDTQYF. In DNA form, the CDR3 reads TGTGCCAGCAGCTTAGCAAAGGGTAGTGGAGATACGCAGTATTTT.

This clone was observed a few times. This chain's CDR3 is CASSVQGPSYEQYF. The CDR3, as DNA: TGTGCCAGCAGCGTACAGGGGCCCTCCTACGAGCAGTACTTC. The gene calls are TRBV7-9 and TRBJ2-7; TRBD1 matches 7 bases. V shed 5 bases and J 0 bases; nucleotides not matched to a gene: 4. There are 14 residues in the CDR3. Germline values: CDR1 SEHNR, CDR2 FQNEAQ (reference sequence).

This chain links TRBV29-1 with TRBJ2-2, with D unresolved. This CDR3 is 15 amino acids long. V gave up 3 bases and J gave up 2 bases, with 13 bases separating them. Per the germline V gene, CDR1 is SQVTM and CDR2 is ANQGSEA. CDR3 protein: CSVDFAGINTGELFF. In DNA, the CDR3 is TGCAGCGTTGACTTTGCAGGAATTAACACCGGGGAGCTGTTTTTT.

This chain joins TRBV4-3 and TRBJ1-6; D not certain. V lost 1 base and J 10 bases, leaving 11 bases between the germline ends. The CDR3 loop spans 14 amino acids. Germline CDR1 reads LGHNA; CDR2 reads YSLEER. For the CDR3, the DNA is TGCGCCAGCAGCCAAGTGGACGGGAGATCACCCCTCCACTTT. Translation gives CASSQVDGRSPLHF.

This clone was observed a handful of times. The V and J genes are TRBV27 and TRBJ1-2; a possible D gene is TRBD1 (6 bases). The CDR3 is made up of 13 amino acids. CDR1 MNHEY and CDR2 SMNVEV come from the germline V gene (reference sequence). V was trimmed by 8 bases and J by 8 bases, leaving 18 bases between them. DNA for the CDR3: TGTGCCAGCTTTGGGGGCCCCGCCGGGGGCTACACCTTC. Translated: CASFGGPAGGYTF.

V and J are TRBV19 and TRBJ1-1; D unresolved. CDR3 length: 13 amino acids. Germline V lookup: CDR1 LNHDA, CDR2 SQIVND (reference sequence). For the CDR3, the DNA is TGTGTCACCCGGGCAACCGTGAACACTGAAGCTTTCTTT. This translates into CVTRATVNTEAFF.

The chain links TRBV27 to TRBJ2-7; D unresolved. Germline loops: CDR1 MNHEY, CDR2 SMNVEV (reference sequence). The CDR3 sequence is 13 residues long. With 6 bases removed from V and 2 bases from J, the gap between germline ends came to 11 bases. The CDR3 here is CASSPQEPYEQYF. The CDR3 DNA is TGTGCCAGCAGCCCTCAGGAGCCCTACGAGCAGTACTTC.

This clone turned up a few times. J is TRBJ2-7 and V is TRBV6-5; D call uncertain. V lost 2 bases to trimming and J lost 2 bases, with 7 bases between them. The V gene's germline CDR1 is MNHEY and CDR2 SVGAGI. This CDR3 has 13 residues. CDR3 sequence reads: CASSYGDTYEQYF. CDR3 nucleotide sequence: TGTGCCAGCAGTTACGGTGACACCTACGAGCAGTACTTC.

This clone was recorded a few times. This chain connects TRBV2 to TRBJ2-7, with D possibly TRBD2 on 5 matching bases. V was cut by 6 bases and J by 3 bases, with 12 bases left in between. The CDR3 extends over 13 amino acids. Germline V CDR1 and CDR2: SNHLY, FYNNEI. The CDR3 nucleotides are TGTGCCAGCAGCCAGGTTCGGGACTACGAGCAGTACTTC. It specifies CASSQVRDYEQYF.

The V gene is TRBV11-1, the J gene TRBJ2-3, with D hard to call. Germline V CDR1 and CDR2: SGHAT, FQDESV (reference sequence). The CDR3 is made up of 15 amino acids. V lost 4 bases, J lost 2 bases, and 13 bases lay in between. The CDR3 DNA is TGTGCCAGCAGCTACATACGAGTCGACACAGATACGCAGTATTTT. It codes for CASSYIRVDTDTQYF.